The 23 T cell receptor beta chains reported below all come from one sample, sequenced in a study of pediatric ulcerative colitis. Rectal tissue came from one to two pinch biopsies taken at colonoscopy. Some clones are missing from TCRdb's copy, which holds only in-frame ones; the method was immunoSEQ multiplex PCR. The sample consists of 45,000 to 55,000 clones, 78% of them appearing once. Input material: gut tissue. Source of these receptors: a girl aged 5 to 17 with moderate ulcerative colitis.

This clone has only a few counts. V gene TRBV7-8 combines with J gene TRBJ2-5, with D tentatively TRBD2 (6 bases). The CDR3 covers 13 residues. Germline V lookup: CDR1 SGHVS, CDR2 FQNEAQ. The V end was cut by 1 base, the J end by 5 bases, with 8 bases between. The CDR3 loop is CASSLGSGETQYF. As DNA, the CDR3 is TGTGCCAGCAGCTTAGGCAGCGGGGAGACCCAGTACTTC.

The chain has TRBV18 and TRBJ1-3, with TRBD1 as a possible D gene (5 bases). The V end lost 4 bases, the J end lost 8 bases, and 15 bases lay between the germline ends. Germline V CDR1 and CDR2: KGHSH, LQKENI. This CDR3 region has 14 residues. The CDR3 here is CASSQTVNRDTIYF. The CDR3 region has the DNA TGTGCCAGCTCACAGACAGTTAATCGAGACACCATATATTTT.

The chain uses TRBV5-1 and TRBJ2-6; D not resolved. Germline V gene data show CDR1 as SGHRS and CDR2 as YFSETQ. This CDR3 contains 14 residues. Trimming took 6 bases from V and 4 from J, leaving 11 bases between them. CDR3: CASTTVSGANVLTF. Here the CDR3 DNA reads TGCGCCAGCACCACAGTATCCGGGGCCAACGTCCTGACTTTC.

The chain combines TRBV30 with TRBJ2-7; TRBD2 is a possible D gene (7 bases). Germline V CDR1 and CDR2: GTSNPN, SVGIG (reference sequence). The CDR3 covers 16 residues. Trimming removed 0 bases from V and 3 bases from J, with 18 bases in between. The CDR3 nucleotides are TGTGCCTGGAGTGTAAGGGTTCTGGGAGGGGGCTACGAGCAGTACTTC. It codes for CAWSVRVLGGGYEQYF. Based on the CDR3 plus reference TRBV30 and TRBJ2-7, the full variable domain is SQTIHQWPATLVQPVGSPLSLECTVEGTSNPNLYWYRQAAGRGLQLLFYSVGIGQISSEVPQNLSASRPQDRQFILSSKKLLLSDSGFYLCAWSVRVLGGGYEQYFGPGTRLTVT.

J is TRBJ1-2 and V is TRBV4-1, with a weak D call TRBD1 (5 bases). The V end lost 1 base, the J end lost 0 bases, and 15 bases lay between the germline ends. Germline CDR1 MGHRA, CDR2 YSYEKL. CDR3 length: 17 amino acids. The DNA for the CDR3 is TGCGCCAGCAGCCAAGTAGAGGCGGACAACACTAACTATGGCTACACCTTC. Its protein is CASSQVEADNTNYGYTF.

The CDR3 spells CASSVGQKAFF. In DNA form, the CDR3 reads TGTGCCAGCAGCGTTGGCCAAAAAGCTTTCTTT. The gene calls are TRBV7-9 and TRBJ1-1, with no clear D. Germline V gene data show CDR1 as SEHNR and CDR2 as FQNEAQ (reference sequence). This CDR3 is built from 11 residues. V dropped 5 bases and J dropped 9 bases, with 10 bases sitting between them.

This chain uses TRBV28 with TRBJ1-5; maybe TRBD1 (5 bases). CDR1 is MDHEN, CDR2 SYDVKM, per germline. The CDR3 sequence is 15 residues long. Deletions cut 8 bases from V and 0 bases from J, with 14 bases between. As DNA, the CDR3 is TGTGCCAGCCATGGGACGTCTTATAGCAATCAGCCCCAGCATTTT. Amino acid sequence: CASHGTSYSNQPQHF.

The chain combines TRBV19 with TRBJ1-1; D uncertain. In germline, CDR1 is LNHDA, CDR2 SQIVND (reference sequence). The V end was cut by 1 base, the J end by 6 bases, with 9 bases between. This CDR3 comprises 13 residues. CDR3 DNA: TGTGCCAGTAGTATAGTGTCCCAAGCTGAAGCTTTCTTT. It specifies CASSIVSQAEAFF.

Here the CDR3 reads CASSTGTLNTEAFF. DNA for the CDR3: TGTGCCAGCAGCACCGGGACGTTGAACACTGAAGCTTTCTTT. This chain uses TRBV9 with TRBJ1-1; perhaps TRBD1 as D (5 bases). This CDR3 is 14 amino acids long. The germline V gene has CDR1 SGDLS and CDR2 YYNGEE. V dropped 4 bases and J dropped 0 bases, with 10 bases sitting between them.

The chain has TRBV7-9 and TRBJ1-3; no reliable D call. The CDR3 is 14 residues long. The germline V gene has CDR1 SEHNR and CDR2 FQNEAQ (reference sequence). The V and J ends lost 4 bases and 0 bases respectively, with 7 bases between them. The CDR3 protein is CASSSGFSGNTIYF. CDR3 nucleotide sequence: TGTGCCAGCAGCTCTGGATTCTCTGGAAACACCATATATTTT.

V and J are TRBV14 and TRBJ2-2; tentative D call: TRBD1 (6 bases). This CDR3 region has 13 residues. Looked up from germline, CDR1 is SGHDN and CDR2 is FVKESK. V was cut by 4 bases and J by 5 bases, with 8 bases left in between. The CDR3: CASSPQGTGELFF. CDR3 in DNA: TGTGCCAGCAGCCCTCAGGGGACCGGGGAGCTGTTTTTT.

This clone was found once. The V call is TRBV19, the J call TRBJ2-7, with 7 bases lining up with TRBD2. The CDR3 consists of 15 residues. The germline V gene has CDR1 LNHDA and CDR2 SQIVND (reference sequence). V dropped 1 base and J dropped 7; count of bases not matched to a gene: 10. The CDR3 nucleotides read TGTGCCAGTAGTATAGGGGCGGGAGAGGCATGGGAGCAGTACTTC. Translated: CASSIGAGEAWEQYF.

The J gene is TRBJ2-7, the V gene TRBV7-9, with D tentatively TRBD1 (6 bases). V was cut by 1 base and J by 5 bases, with 12 bases left in between. The CDR3 is 14 amino acids. Germline CDR1 reads SEHNR; CDR2 reads FQNEAQ (reference sequence). This CDR3 reads CASSLVSGANEQYF. The CDR3 DNA follows: TGTGCCAGCAGCTTAGTGTCAGGGGCTAACGAGCAGTACTTC.

There are a few counts of this clone. This chain links TRBV19 with TRBJ1-2; weak D call: TRBD1 (6 bases). This CDR3 is 13 amino acids long. V was shortened by 10 bases and J by 8 bases, with 20 bases between the two germline ends. The germline CDR1 and CDR2 sequences are LNHDA and SQIVND (reference sequence). The CDR3 protein is CATYYTGLGGYTF. In DNA form, the CDR3 reads TGTGCCACATATTACACAGGGCTTGGCGGCTACACCTTC. Full variable domain (rest looked up from reference TRBV19 and TRBJ1-2): DGGITQSPKYLFRKEGQNVTLSCEQNLNHDAMYWYRQDPGQGLRLIYYSQIVNDFQKGDIAEGYSVSREKKESFPLTVTSAQKNPTAFYLCATYYTGLGGYTFGSGTRLTVV.

This chain connects TRBV21-1 to TRBJ2-7; TRBD2 reflects the table's D call only, with no check against the DNA. TRBV21-1 is deemed a pseudogene. The length of the CDR3 is 14 residues. The CDR3 DNA is TGTGCCAGCAGCACCACTCATACCTCCTACGAGCAGTACTTC. Translation gives CASSTTHTSYEQYF.

This clone was seen a handful of times. The chain joins TRBV10-3 to TRBJ1-4; no reliable D call. The V end lost 6 bases, the J end lost 0 bases, and 11 bases lay between the germline ends. This CDR3 has 15 residues. Germline CDR1 and CDR2: ENHRY and SYGVKD. CDR3 sequence reads: CAISASPATNEKLFF. As DNA, the CDR3 is TGTGCCATCAGCGCATCGCCTGCAACTAATGAAAAACTGTTTTTT.

This chain connects TRBV25-1 to TRBJ2-6; TRBD1 aligns across 7 bases. Germline values: CDR1 MGHDK, CDR2 SYGVNS. The CDR3 contains 17 residues. V shed 3 bases, J shed 0 bases, and the junction held 5 bases outside the gene matches. CDR3 sequence reads: CASSEGQFYSGANVLTF. The CDR3 DNA sequence: TGTGCCAGCAGTGAGGGACAGTTTTACTCTGGGGCCAACGTCCTGACTTTC. Full variable domain (missing parts from reference TRBV25-1 and TRBJ2-6): EADIYQTPRYLVIGTGKKITLECSQTMGHDKMYWYQQDPGMELHLIHYSYGVNSTEKGDLSSESTVSRIRTEHFPLTLESARPSHTSQYLCASSEGQFYSGANVLTFGAGSRLTVL.

This clone was observed a handful of times. The CDR3 region is CATRPAGKRTGEQFF. CDR3 sequence (DNA): TGTGCCACCAGGCCAGCGGGGAAAAGGACTGGTGAGCAGTTCTTC. This chain uses TRBV27 with TRBJ2-1; 7 bases are shared with TRBD2. The V segment lost 10 bases and the J segment 9 bases; nucleotides outside the gene matches: 18. This CDR3 contains 15 residues. Germline-derived CDR1 and CDR2 are MNHEY and SMNVEV (reference sequence).

The chain carries TRBV5-1 and TRBJ1-1; tentative D call: TRBD1 (5 bases). CDR3 length equals 16 residues. The V end lost 1 base, the J end lost 1 base, and 14 bases lay between the germline ends. Germline-derived CDR1 and CDR2 are SGHRS and YFSETQ. CDR3 protein: CASSLIGGARNTEAFF. Written as DNA, the CDR3 is TGCGCCAGCAGCTTGATTGGAGGGGCTAGGAACACTGAAGCTTTCTTT.

This chain connects TRBV5-1 to TRBJ2-3; D gene uncertain. Trimming removed 0 bases from V and 1 base from J, with 6 bases in between. The CDR3 loop spans 14 amino acids. Germline assignment: CDR1 SGHRS and CDR2 YFSETQ. Here the CDR3 DNA reads TGCGCCAGCAGCTTGGGATTCCGCACAGATACGCAGTATTTT. Its protein product is CASSLGFRTDTQYF.

V usage is TRBV27 and J usage is TRBJ2-3; D possibly corresponds to TRBD2 (6 bases). The ends were cut back, 5 bases at V and 5 bases at J, with 20 bases in the middle. Germline CDR1 MNHEY, CDR2 SMNVEV (reference sequence). The length of the CDR3 is 16 residues. DNA for the CDR3: TGTGCCAGCAGTCTCTACCCTTGGGCGGGGTTAGATACGCAGTATTTT. Its translation: CASSLYPWAGLDTQYF.

The chain employs TRBV7-2 and TRBJ1-2, with D maybe TRBD1 (5 bases). The CDR3 has 12 amino acids. V was shortened by 2 bases and J by 6 bases, with 7 bases between the two germline ends. Germline V gene sequence: CDR1 SGHTA, CDR2 FQGNSA. CDR3 in DNA: TGTGCCAGCAGCTTACCAGGGAATGGCTACACCTTC. Translated: CASSLPGNGYTF.

V usage is TRBV7-3 and J usage is TRBJ2-3; 8 bases align to TRBD2. The trim removed 3 bases at V and 0 bases at J, leaving 2 bases unmatched. The CDR3 runs 15 residues. From germline, CDR1 is SGHTA and CDR2 FQGTGA. DNA of the CDR3: TGTGCCAGCAGCTTTAGCGGGGCGAGCACAGATACGCAGTATTTT. Its translation is CASSFSGASTDTQYF.